Listed below are T cell receptor beta chains from one sample, sequenced in a study of blood T cell repertoires in COVID-19. The method was immunoSEQ multiplex PCR; TCRdb's version includes in-frame clones alone and lacks a portion of them. The profile shows over 100,000 clones, approximately 90% of them singletons. Sequenced sample: peripheral blood. The receptors were gathered from a man aged 60 to 69 with COVID-19, enrolled during active disease. Each CDR3 is given with its conserved first and last residue. Each record gives: clone size, V gene, CDR3 length, J gene, D gene, CDR3 protein, CDR3 DNA. A D gene is named only where the DNA matches it firmly. Clone size is stated in some rows and not others, as once, few, many or a class when expanded.

>.|TRBV18|14|TRBJ2-7|TRBD1
CASSPGTGSYEQYF
TGTGCCAGCTCACCCGGGACAGGTTCCTACGAGCAGTACTTC
>.|TRBV7-2|15|TRBJ2-1|TRBD2
CASSLTSGPYNEQFF
TGTGCCAGCAGTTTGACTAGCGGCCCCTACAATGAGCAGTTCTTC
>.|TRBV19|13|TRBJ1-2|.
CASTGESYYGYTF
TGTGCCAGTACCGGGGAGTCATACTATGGCTACACCTTC
>.|TRBV27|15|TRBJ2-5|TRBD1
CASSVRQGVRETQYF
TGTGCCAGCAGTGTTCGACAGGGGGTTCGGGAGACCCAGTACTTC
>.|TRBV4-1|15|TRBJ1-1|TRBD1
CASSQAGQGSTEAFF
TGCGCCAGCAGCCAAGCGGGACAGGGGAGCACTGAAGCTTTCTTT
>.|TRBV9|17|TRBJ2-3|.
CASSVATGQGLTDTQYF
TGTGCCAGCAGCGTAGCTACAGGGCAGGGCCTCACAGATACGCAGTATTTT
>.|TRBV4-2|16|TRBJ1-3|TRBD1
CASSQETTGPGNTIYF
TGTGCCAGCAGCCAGGAAACGACAGGGCCCGGAAACACCATATATTTT
>.|TRBV18|14|TRBJ1-1|.
CASSPLLAGTEAFF
TGTGCCAGCTCACCACTGCTCGCGGGTACTGAAGCTTTCTTT
>once|TRBV30|12|TRBJ1-3|TRBD1
CAWSHPGGTIYF
TGTGCCTGGAGTCACCCAGGGGGCACCATATATTTT
>.|TRBV14|19|TRBJ1-4|TRBD1
CASSQDRQGEYATNEKLFF
TGTGCCAGCAGCCAAGACAGACAGGGCGAGTATGCAACTAATGAAAAACTGTTTTTT
>.|TRBV6-5|15|TRBJ1-2|TRBD1
CASSYPGQGVDGYTF
TGTGCCAGCAGTTACCCGGGACAGGGGGTCGATGGCTACACCTTC
>.|TRBV5-1|16|TRBJ1-4|.
CASSRLGEGGMEKLFF
TGCGCCAGCAGCCGTCTCGGGGAGGGAGGGATGGAAAAACTGTTTTTT
>.|TRBV19|14|TRBJ1-4|TRBD1
CASSRDRGEEKLFF
TGTGCCAGTAGTAGGGACAGGGGGGAGGAAAAACTGTTTTTT
>once|TRBV7-9|16|TRBJ1-5|.
CASSLGRGSGNQPQHF
TGTGCCAGCAGCTTAGGAAGGGGATCCGGCAATCAGCCCCAGCATTTT
>.|TRBV6-5|14|TRBJ1-4|TRBD1
CASQRDRSNEKLFF
TGTGCCAGCCAGAGGGACAGATCAAATGAAAAACTGTTTTTT
>.|TRBV28|13|TRBJ2-7|TRBD2
CASRTSGFYEQYF
TGTGCCAGCAGGACTAGCGGCTTCTACGAGCAGTACTTC
>.|TRBV3-1/TRBV3-2|15|TRBJ2-2|TRBD2
CASSFGRGDTGELFF
TGTGCCAGCAGCTTCGGTCGGGGGGACACCGGGGAGCTGTTTTTT
>.|TRBV3-1/TRBV3-2|14|TRBJ2-1|TRBD2
CASAMTSGGGEQFF
TGTGCCAGCGCCATGACTAGCGGTGGAGGTGAGCAGTTCTTC
>once|TRBV24-1|15|TRBJ2-3|.
CATSDPGTNPDTQYF
TGTGCCACCAGTGATCCCGGGACAAATCCAGATACGCAGTATTTT
>few|TRBV2|15|TRBJ1-5|TRBD1
CASSETGGFNQPQHF
TGTGCCAGCAGTGAAACAGGGGGCTTCAATCAGCCCCAGCATTTT
>.|TRBV3-1/TRBV3-2|13|TRBJ2-7|.
CASSQMTDYEQYF
TGTGCCAGCAGCCAGATGACAGATTACGAGCAGTACTTC
>.|TRBV30|16|TRBJ2-1|TRBD2
CAWSQISGGLYNEQFF
TGTGCCTGGAGCCAGATCAGCGGGGGCCTCTACAATGAGCAGTTCTTC
>.|TRBV28|14|TRBJ1-1|.
CAGWRSGVGTEAFF
TGTGCTGGGTGGAGATCAGGGGTTGGTACTGAAGCTTTCTTT
>once|TRBV7-3|14|TRBJ1-6|.
CASSLGGISSPLHF
TGTGCCAGCAGCTTGGGGGGGATTAGTTCACCCCTCCACTTT
>.|TRBV29-1|12|TRBJ1-2|.
CSVTDGNYGYTF
TGCAGCGTAACAGACGGAAACTATGGCTACACCTTC
>.|TRBV27|17|TRBJ1-2|TRBD1
CASSLSQGQGANYGYTF
TGTGCCAGCAGTTTATCCCAGGGACAGGGGGCTAACTATGGCTACACCTTC
>once|TRBV5-4|16|TRBJ1-4|.
CASSLGGRETNEKLFF
TGTGCCAGCAGCTTGGGTGGACGGGAAACTAATGAAAAACTGTTTTTT
>.|TRBV6-5|15|TRBJ1-6|.
CASSLRGSGNSPLHF
TGTGCCAGCAGTTTACGGGGATCTGGGAATTCACCCCTCCACTTT
>.|TRBV10-3|13|TRBJ2-5|.
CAISEYNQETQYF
TGTGCCATCAGTGAGTACAACCAAGAGACCCAGTACTTC
>.|TRBV6-2/TRBV6-3|13|TRBJ2-5|.
CASSRGFQETQYF
TGTGCCAGCAGTAGGGGTTTCCAAGAGACCCAGTACTTC
>.|TRBV6-7|12|TRBJ1-5|.
CASRRGCQPQHF
TGTGCCAGCAGGCGGGGTTGTCAGCCCCAGCATTTT
>.|TRBV7-9|17|TRBJ2-2|TRBD1
CASSSSVQGAFTGELFF
TGTGCCAGCAGCTCCTCAGTGCAGGGGGCATTCACCGGGGAGCTGTTTTTT
>.|TRBV7-2|15|TRBJ1-2|TRBD1
CASSLGTALNYGYTF
TGTGCCAGCAGCTTGGGGACAGCTCTTAACTATGGCTACACCTTC
>.|TRBV7-2|14|TRBJ2-3|.
CASSWSGSTDTQYF
TGTGCCAGCAGCTGGAGCGGTAGCACAGATACGCAGTATTTT
>.|TRBV5-1|16|TRBJ2-1|TRBD2
CASSWGSGGALNEQFF
TGCGCCAGCAGCTGGGGTAGCGGGGGGGCCCTCAATGAGCAGTTCTTC
>.|TRBV4-3|15|TRBJ2-3|TRBD2
CASSPLAGGGDTQYF
TGCGCCAGCAGCCCTCTAGCGGGGGGAGGAGATACGCAGTATTTT
>.|TRBV24-1|14|TRBJ1-1|TRBD1
CATSQGQGNTEAFF
TGTGCCACCAGCCAGGGACAGGGGAACACTGAAGCTTTCTTT
>.|TRBV19|14|TRBJ1-1|TRBD1
CASILTGGKTEAFF
TGTGCCAGTATCCTGACAGGGGGAAAGACTGAAGCTTTCTTT
>.|TRBV5-1|14|TRBJ1-2|.
CASSPIQGNYGYTF
TGCGCCAGCAGCCCCATACAGGGAAACTATGGCTACACCTTC
>.|TRBV3-1/TRBV3-2|15|TRBJ1-5|.
CASSQGGAYNQPQHF
TGTGCCAGCAGCCAAGGCGGGGCCTACAATCAGCCCCAGCATTTT
>once|TRBV18|14|TRBJ1-1|TRBD1
CASSPTGEDTEAFF
TGTGCCAGCTCACCGACAGGGGAGGACACTGAAGCTTTCTTT
>.|TRBV6-1|14|TRBJ1-6|.
CASSEEGRAPPLHF
TGTGCCAGCAGTGAAGAGGGGAGGGCCCCACCCCTCCACTTT
>.|TRBV6-2/TRBV6-3|17|TRBJ1-5|.
CASSYFGGQPQYQPQHF
TGTGCCAGCAGTTACTTCGGGGGGCAACCCCAATATCAGCCCCAGCATTTT
>.|TRBV27|16|TRBJ2-1|TRBD1
CASSSTTRGNRNEQFF
TGTGCCAGCAGTTCTACGACCAGGGGGAACAGGAATGAGCAGTTCTTC
>.|TRBV3-1/TRBV3-2|14|TRBJ2-5|.
CASSQGFNQETQYF
TGTGCCAGCAGCCAAGGTTTTAACCAAGAGACCCAGTACTTC
>.|TRBV3-1/TRBV3-2|14|TRBJ1-2|.
CASSHSPVLKGYTF
TGTGCCAGCAGCCATTCACCGGTTTTGAAGGGCTACACCTTC
>.|TRBV5-4|13|TRBJ1-2|.
CASSLAGVLLYTF
TGTGCCAGCAGCTTGGCCGGAGTCTTACTCTACACCTTC
>.|TRBV28|16|TRBJ1-4|TRBD1
CASSSPRGGQDEKLFF
TGTGCCAGCAGTTCTCCGAGAGGGGGCCAGGATGAAAAACTGTTTTTT
>.|TRBV6-5|13|TRBJ1-1|.
CASSYSTGAEAFF
TGTGCCAGCAGTTACTCGACAGGAGCTGAAGCTTTCTTT
>.|TRBV6-6|16|TRBJ2-3|.
CASTLGLGSGTDTQYF
TGTGCCAGCACCCTGGGGCTCGGGTCGGGCACAGATACGCAGTATTTT
>.|TRBV12-5|14|TRBJ2-5|TRBD2
CASGLSGVKETQYF
TGTGCTAGTGGCCTTAGCGGGGTAAAAGAGACCCAGTACTTC
>.|TRBV4-2|18|TRBJ2-3|TRBD2
CASSQDQREGRITDTQYF
TGTGCCAGCAGCCAAGATCAACGGGAGGGGCGGATCACAGATACGCAGTATTTT
>.|TRBV6-5|15|TRBJ2-1|TRBD1
CASSKTGDRGNEQFF
TGTGCCAGCAGTAAAACAGGGGATCGCGGCAATGAGCAGTTCTTC